Listed below are T cell receptor beta chains from one sample, sequenced in a study of T-cell reconstitution after alpha-beta-depleted transplantation in children. TCRdb fed the PCR reads into MiXCR, producing one record per CDR3 protein. Of roughly 500,000 distinct CDR3 sequences listed, over 25% are singletons. The source was PBMCs from the stem cell graft donor, collected from the stem cell graft. These TCRs come from a human donor who donated a stem cell graft to a child with aplastic anemia. Both conserved end residues are part of each CDR3.

TRBJ1-5	TRBV27	CASARGLGQPQHF
TRBJ1-4	TRBV20-1	CSARVSGQGLEKLFF
TRBJ2-5	TRBV20-1	CSARGGWGLAANHQETQYF
TRBJ2-4	TRBV29-1	CSVSLSGGGNIQYF
TRBJ2-1	TRBV11-3	CASSPWTSGRADEQFF
TRBJ1-1	TRBV12-3/TRBV12-4	CASRRDRGGFEAFF
TRBJ1-1	TRBV29-1	CSAGPGSTEAFF
TRBJ2-1	TRBV3-1	CASSQAAPRLQFF
TRBJ2-5	TRBV6-2/TRBV6-3	CASSYGLKETQYF
TRBJ2-7	TRBV12-3/TRBV12-4	CASSLREEPYEQYF
TRBJ1-1	TRBV6-2/TRBV6-3	CASRAAQMNTEAFF
TRBJ1-1	TRBV9	CASKREQNTEAFF
TRBJ2-1	TRBV7-3	CASSPPHRGEQFF
TRBJ2-5	TRBV5-1	CASSLARGTQETQYF
TRBJ1-5	TRBV19	CASSMQAQVGNQPQHF
TRBJ1-5	TRBV12-3/TRBV12-4	CASSFVGNQPQHF
TRBJ2-6	TRBV11-2	CASSSRQSGANVLTF
TRBJ1-3	TRBV5-1	CASSASGASGNTIYF
TRBJ1-2	TRBV3-1	CASSQDLQRYGYTF
TRBJ2-7	TRBV3-1	CASSPTGGYEQYF
TRBJ2-1	TRBV11-2	CASSLKAGVDEQFF
TRBJ2-5	TRBV12-3/TRBV12-4	CASSREGIETQYF